These 4 T cell receptor beta chains originate from one sample sequenced in a study of blood T cell repertoires in COVID-19. Produced via immunoSEQ multiplex PCR; TCRdb's table is partial and in-frame only. Of under 400,000 clones listed, about 88% are singletons. Specimen: PBMCs or T cells enriched from blood (not recorded which). These receptors came from a woman aged 25 to 45 who had been exposed to COVID-19.

The genes are TRBV6-4 and TRBJ2-3; 9 bases agree with TRBD2. Trimming removed 5 bases from V and 4 bases from J; junction bases left unmatched: 7. The germline CDR1 and CDR2 sequences are MRHNA and SNTAGT. This CDR3 spans 15 amino acids. In DNA, the CDR3 is TGTGCCAGCAGTCCCGGGACTAGCACCTCAGATACGCAGTATTTT. Amino acids: CASSPGTSTSDTQYF.

The genes are TRBV5-8 and TRBJ1-2; 8 bases fit TRBD1. The CDR3 spans 15 residues. V shed 1 base and J 2 bases; nucleotides not matched to a gene: 4. Germline CDR1 reads SGHTS; CDR2 reads YDEGEE. In DNA, the CDR3 is TGTGCCAGCAGCTTGTGGCAGGGGGCGAACTATGGCTACACCTTC. It is translated as CASSLWQGANYGYTF. Using reference TRBV5-8 and TRBJ1-2 for the parts outside the CDR3, the full variable domain is EAGVTQSPTHLIKTRGQQATLRCSPISGHTSVYWYQQALGLGLQFLLWYDEGEERNRGNFPPRFSGRQFPNYSSELNVNALELEDSALYLCASSLWQGANYGYTFGSGTRLTVV.

The chain recombines TRBV19 with TRBJ2-1; tentative D call: TRBD2 (5 bases). The ends were cut back, 1 base at V and 4 bases at J, with 11 bases in the middle. Germline V gene lookup returns CDR1 LNHDA and CDR2 SQIVND (reference sequence). The CDR3 contains 15 residues. The CDR3 nucleotides are TGTGCCAGTAGTATAGTTACCCCGGGGTACAATGAGCAGTTCTTC. Translating it yields CASSIVTPGYNEQFF.

The chain employs TRBV28 and TRBJ1-4, with D tentatively TRBD1 (5 bases). CDR1 is MDHEN and CDR2 is SYDVKM in the germline V gene. The CDR3 consists of 15 residues. V dropped 1 base and J dropped 7 bases, with 13 bases sitting between them. The CDR3 DNA sequence: TGTGCCAGCAGTTTATTCAAGGGGAGGGTTGAAAAACTGTTTTTT. Its translation: CASSLFKGRVEKLFF. Using reference TRBV28 and TRBJ1-4 for the parts outside the CDR3, the full variable domain is DVKVTQSSRYLVKRTGEKVFLECVQDMDHENMFWYRQDPGLGLRLIYFSYDVKMKEKGDIPEGYSVSREKKERFSLILESASTNQTSMYLCASSLFKGRVEKLFFGSGTQLSVL.